This paragraph covers one T cell receptor beta chain sequence. The record originates from a study of cytomegalovirus exposure and HLA in healthy donors. About the research overall: Earlier, 95 million to 120 million unique TCR beta sequences were recovered from about 200 million T cells by an analysis.

Primers included in the PCR were 60 Vbeta and 13 Jbeta primers. Here immunoSEQ multiplex PCR was the method, and the copy in TCRdb shows in-frame clones only, minus some. This table holds 150,000 to 200,000 clones. The CDR3 has 14 amino acids. Germline assignment: CDR1 SGHTA and CDR2 FQGTGA. Trimming shortened V by 5 bases and J by 3 bases, and 13 bases separated the two germline ends. The J gene is TRBJ1-1, the V gene TRBV7-3; D is possibly TRBD1 (6 bases). Sequencing used PBMCs. The clonotype was recovered from a man younger than 45 in good health and CMV-seronegative. The CDR3 loop is CASSPYRADTEAFF. In DNA, the CDR3 is TGTGCCAGCAGCCCTTACAGGGCCGACACTGAAGCTTTCTTT.